This T cell receptor (beta chain) was identified in a study of blood T cell repertoires in COVID-19. Study background: Researchers got acute and convalescent COVID-19 samples from the United States, Italy and Spain. Sources were T cells, B-cell-depleted T cells, or PBMCs; the material itself was cDNA or gDNA.

Study processing details: Nucleated cell number was recorded as an estimate derived from reference gene primer amplification. Using immunoSEQ multiplex PCR, the repertoire was profiled, and TCRdb retains in-frame clones only, with some absent. V, J and clone size are taken as reported in that table, and D and trimming were inferred from the DNA itself. The sample lists about 98,000 clones; around 80% were seen once. The CDR3 has 15 amino acids. CDR1 and CDR2 (germline): SGHTA, FQGNSA. The V and J ends lost 5 bases and 4 bases respectively, with 15 bases between them. Sequenced sample: peripheral blood. The sequence derives from a man aged 60 to 75 with acute or convalescent COVID-19. This chain connects TRBV7-2 to TRBJ1-5; D is unclear. CDR3: CASSQNSGSNQPQHF. CDR3 coding DNA: TGTGCCAGCAGCCAAAACTCCGGGTCTAATCAGCCCCAGCATTTT.